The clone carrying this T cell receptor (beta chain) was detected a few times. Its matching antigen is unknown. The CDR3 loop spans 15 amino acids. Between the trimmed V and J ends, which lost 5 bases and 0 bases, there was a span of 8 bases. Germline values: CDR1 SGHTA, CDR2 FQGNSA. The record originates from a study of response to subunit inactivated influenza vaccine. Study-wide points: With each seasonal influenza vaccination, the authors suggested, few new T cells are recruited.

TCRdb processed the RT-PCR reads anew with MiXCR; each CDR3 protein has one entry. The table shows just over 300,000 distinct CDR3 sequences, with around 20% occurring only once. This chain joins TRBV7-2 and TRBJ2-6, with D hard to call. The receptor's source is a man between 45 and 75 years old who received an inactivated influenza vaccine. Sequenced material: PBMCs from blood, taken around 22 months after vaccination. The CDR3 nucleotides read TGTGCCAGCAGCCCTCGACCCTCTGGGGCCAACGTCCTGACTTTC. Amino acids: CASSPRPSGANVLTF.